A single sample gave rise to the 6 T cell receptor beta chains below, sequenced in a study of blood T cell repertoires in COVID-19. Sequenced by immunoSEQ multiplex PCR; TCRdb stores in-frame clones only, minus some. This sample has some 260,000 clones, with around 82% found just once. The sample taken for sequencing was peripheral blood. The source is a young woman with acute or convalescent COVID-19.

The V call is TRBV6-5, the J call TRBJ1-3; 9 bases align to TRBD1. The trim removed 0 bases at V and 2 bases at J, leaving 2 bases unmatched. Germline lookup yields CDR1 MNHEY and CDR2 SVGAGI. This CDR3 is 16 amino acids long. CDR3 sequence: CASSYSGTGTGNTIYF. CDR3 nucleotides: TGTGCCAGCAGTTACTCTGGGACAGGGACTGGAAACACCATATATTTT.

The V and J genes are TRBV11-2 and TRBJ2-1; D not resolved. Per the germline V gene, CDR1 is SGHAT and CDR2 is FQNNGV. V was cut by 3 bases and J by 5 bases, with 5 bases left in between. The CDR3 length is 12 residues. The CDR3 reads CASSFTNNEQFF. CDR3 DNA: TGTGCCAGCAGCTTTACAAACAATGAGCAGTTCTTC.

The chain recombines TRBV11-2 with TRBJ1-1; D remains ambiguous. This CDR3 contains 13 residues. Germline CDR1 and CDR2: SGHAT and FQNNGV. The V end lost 0 bases, the J end lost 2 bases, and 4 bases lay between the germline ends. The CDR3 region has the DNA TGTGCCAGCAGCTTAGACAGTAACACTGAAGCTTTCTTT. Amino acid sequence: CASSLDSNTEAFF.

The chain carries TRBV29-1 and TRBJ2-7, with TRBD2 matching 7 bases. V shed 6 bases, J shed 3 bases, and the junction held 2 bases outside the gene matches. CDR3 size: 11 residues. The germline V gene has CDR1 SQVTM and CDR2 ANQGSEA. CDR3 nucleotides: TGCAGCGTAGCGGGACTCTACGAGCAGTACTTC. Its translation: CSVAGLYEQYF.

V and J are TRBV27 and TRBJ2-7; 9 bases are shared with TRBD2. The CDR3 runs to 18 residues. Germline CDR1 MNHEY, CDR2 SMNVEV (reference sequence). V lost 4 bases and J lost 0; bases outside the gene matches: 13. The CDR3 region has the DNA TGTGCCAGCAGTTCGGGACTAGCCCCACCCTCGAGCTCCTACGAGCAGTACTTC. Translation gives CASSSGLAPPSSSYEQYF.

V usage is TRBV4-3 and J usage is TRBJ2-7; 8 bases map to TRBD2. Trimming cost V 0 bases and J 6 bases; bases outside gene matches: 10. The length of the CDR3 is 16 residues. The germline V gene encodes CDR1 LGHNA and CDR2 YSLEER. The CDR3 spells CASSQDFRTSRGEQYF. As DNA, the CDR3 is TGCGCCAGCAGCCAAGATTTTCGGACTAGCAGGGGCGAGCAGTACTTC.